This paragraph covers one TCR beta chain sequence. The target antigen is unknown. Only in-frame clones appear in the TCRdb table, and some are missing; sequencing was by immunoSEQ multiplex PCR. The data show 70,000 to 80,000 clones, around 94% seen once. This CDR3 contains 16 residues. These data are taken from a study of cytomegalovirus exposure and HLA in healthy donors. Study findings and constraints: The listing of 150 to 200 TCR beta chains classed them as cytomegalovirus-associated.

This receptor was taken from a woman aged 18 to 35 in good health and CMV-seronegative. The chain joins TRBV21-1 to TRBJ2-3; no DNA check was done on the table's D call, TRBD1. TRBV21-1 corresponds to a pseudogene. Source material: PBMCs. DNA of the CDR3: TGTGCCAGCAATTTGGAGGGGGCGGCTTTCTCAGATACGCAGTATTTT. Translated: CASNLEGAAFSDTQYF.